This T cell receptor beta chain stems from a study of cytomegalovirus exposure and HLA in healthy donors. Study-wide points: Later analysis associated a missense DCLRE1C variant with TCR beta V- and J-gene trimming.

Primers for the PCR totalled 60 Vbeta and 13 Jbeta. Sequenced by immunoSEQ multiplex PCR; TCRdb stores in-frame clones only, minus some. The sample consists of about 120,000 clones, 81% of them appearing once. Germline-derived CDR1 and CDR2 are SGHTA and FQGNSA. There are 13 residues in the CDR3. Trimming cost V 1 base and J 3 bases, with 7 bases left between them. At sampling all donors were nominally healthy, likely with unrecorded immune exposures. Of note for this clone: What it recognizes is unknown. The sample carries other DNA sequences with the same CDR3.

The chain uses TRBV7-2 and TRBJ2-7; weak D call: TRBD2 (5 bases). The receptor's source is a woman aged 40 to 55 in good health and CMV-seronegative. The sequenced sample consisted of PBMCs. For the CDR3, the DNA is TGTGCCAGCAGCTTAGGACTAAACTACGAGCAGTACTTC. It yields the protein CASSLGLNYEQYF.